Following are 26 T cell receptor beta chains from one sample sequenced in a study of blood T cells in healthy people across ages. A second PCR, run for roughly 7 to 12 cycles, used a sample-barcoded 5' primer plus a J-beta primer mix. TCRdb re-analysed the 5' RACE reads in MiXCR, keeping a single row per CDR3 protein. The data show 1 million or so distinct CDR3 sequences, 20% to 25% seen once. The same specimen was also included in a second study, on T cells of mothers and their children.

Specimen: blood. The receptors derive from a girl aged 2 to 9 in good health.

This clonotype was detected only once. The chain links TRBV12-3 or TRBV12-4 to TRBJ2-5; unclear D gene. The CDR3 runs to 16 residues. Trimming took 1 base from V and 0 from J, leaving 12 bases between them. The CDR3 loop reads CASSLGASTDQETQYF. CDR3 bases: TGTGCCAGCAGTTTAGGGGCCTCAACCGACCAAGAGACCCAGTACTTC.

A few counts support this clonotype. The gene calls are TRBV2 and TRBJ2-2, with unresolved D. This CDR3 region has 14 residues. Per germline, CDR1 SNHLY and CDR2 FYNNEI. V gave up 1 base and J gave up 7 bases, with 10 bases separating them. The CDR3 protein is CASSEGAISGELFF. The CDR3, as DNA: TGTGCCAGCAGTGAAGGCGCTATCAGCGGGGAGCTGTTTTTT.

This clonotype was recorded a few times. The V and J genes are TRBV20-1 and TRBJ2-5; D is unclear. The length of the CDR3 is 14 residues. Germline values: CDR1 DFQATT, CDR2 SNEGSKA (reference sequence). Between the trimmed V and J ends, which lost 2 bases and 5 bases, there was a span of 15 bases. CDR3 amino acids: CSARLSSVRETQYF. The CDR3 DNA sequence: TGCAGTGCTAGACTTTCATCCGTAAGGGAGACCCAGTACTTC.

This clonotype was seen only a few times. This chain uses TRBV27 with TRBJ2-7, with 9 positions matching TRBD2. This CDR3 spans 16 amino acids. Germline CDR1 reads MNHEY; CDR2 reads SMNVEV (reference sequence). The junction had 11 bases not matched to a gene; V was cut back by 5 bases and J by 3 bases. CDR3 region: CASSPIAGDSHYEQYF. In DNA, the CDR3 is TGTGCCAGCAGTCCAATAGCGGGGGACTCCCACTACGAGCAGTACTTC.

This sequence joins TRBV7-2 and TRBJ2-1; possible D gene TRBD2, 7 bases. Germline CDR1 reads SGHTA; CDR2 reads FQGNSA. The CDR3 spans 15 residues. V shed 8 bases and J shed 5 bases, with 19 bases lying between them. The CDR3 nucleotides are TGTGCCAGCCGCCAAGGGGGGGGAGCCAACAATGAGCAGTTCTTC. Its translation is CASRQGGGANNEQFF.

This chain links TRBV7-9 with TRBJ2-5, with D tentatively TRBD1 (6 bases). The CDR3 has 17 amino acids. Germline loops: CDR1 SEHNR, CDR2 FQNEAQ (reference sequence). V gave up 2 bases and J gave up 3 bases, with 19 bases separating them. The CDR3 region has the DNA TGTGCCAGCAGCTTACTAAGCTCTCGACAGGCTGAAGAGACCCAGTACTTC. Residues: CASSLLSSRQAEETQYF.

On this clonotype: Mismatch with germline at one junction end may stem from a read error. The chain links TRBV14 to TRBJ2-5; 7 bases agree with TRBD2. Germline assignment: CDR1 SGHDN and CDR2 FVKESK. This CDR3 is built from 16 residues. CDR3 loop: CASSQEGDYGDDEHFF. The CDR3 DNA reads TGTGCCAGCAGCCAAGAAGGGGACTATGGGGATGATGAGCACTTCTTC.

V is TRBV20-1 and J is TRBJ2-1; 16 nucleotides match TRBD2. Germline trimming cut 0 bases from V and 6 bases from J; bases unmatched to any gene: 11. This CDR3 has 19 residues. The germline gives CDR1 DFQATT, CDR2 SNEGSKA (reference sequence). Here the CDR3 reads CSARDGGLAGGRRFNEQFF. In DNA form, the CDR3 reads TGCAGTGCTAGAGATGGGGGACTAGCGGGGGGGCGTCGTTTCAATGAGCAGTTCTTC.

This clonotype has a handful of counts. The V gene is TRBV4-2, the J gene TRBJ1-4; unclear D gene. Between the trimmed V and J ends, which lost 1 base and 3 bases, there was a span of 12 bases. Looked up from germline, CDR1 is LGHNA and CDR2 is YNFKEQ. The CDR3 loop spans 16 amino acids. CDR3 protein: CASSQAIKQSNEKLFF. DNA of the CDR3: TGTGCCAGCAGCCAAGCTATAAAACAGTCTAATGAAAAACTGTTTTTT.

The chain links TRBV10-3 to TRBJ1-2; TRBD1 is a possible D gene (5 bases). Trimming pared 3 bases from V and 0 bases from J, leaving 17 bases between. The length of the CDR3 is 17 residues. In germline, CDR1 is ENHRY, CDR2 SYGVKD. In DNA form, the CDR3 reads TGTGCCATCAGTGAAAATCGGGACCGAAGATCTAACTATGGCTACACCTTC. Encoded protein: CAISENRDRRSNYGYTF.

The gene calls are TRBV20-1 and TRBJ2-1; D unclear. The J call is in doubt because the DNA end fits TRBJ2-5 better. The germline V gene encodes CDR1 DFQATT and CDR2 SNEGSKA (reference sequence). CDR3 length: 12 amino acids. The CDR3 loop is CSASPPRETQYF. CDR3 sequence (DNA): TGCAGTGCTAGCCCGCCGAGAGAGACCCAGTACTTC.

V and J are TRBV5-6 and TRBJ1-2, with D perhaps matching TRBD1 (5 bases). The CDR3 is 14 amino acids. Trimming cost V 4 bases and J 4 bases, with 14 bases left between them. CDR1 is SGHDT, CDR2 YYEEEE, per germline. For the CDR3, the DNA is TGTGCCAGCAGCCTGAAGGGGTTAAGCTATGGCTACACCTTC. Its translation: CASSLKGLSYGYTF.

This clonotype has a handful of counts. The J gene is TRBJ2-1, the V gene TRBV2; perhaps TRBD2 as D (6 bases). Trimming shortened V by 4 bases and J by 1 base, and 11 bases separated the two germline ends. CDR3 size: 15 residues. Germline CDR1 SNHLY, CDR2 FYNNEI. The CDR3 loop reads CASSGGDPSYNEQFF. The CDR3, as DNA: TGTGCCAGCAGTGGGGGGGACCCGTCCTACAATGAGCAGTTCTTC.

This clonotype was seen more than once but under ten times. V is TRBV20-1 and J is TRBJ1-2; perhaps TRBD1 as D (5 bases). CDR1 DFQATT and CDR2 SNEGSKA come from the germline V gene (reference sequence). V lost 4 bases and J lost 2, with 14 bases in between. The CDR3 covers 14 residues. The chain's CDR3 is CSATPTAINYGYTF. The CDR3 DNA reads as TGCAGTGCTACCCCGACAGCTATAAACTATGGCTACACCTTC.

This clonotype was detected a few times. The V and J genes are TRBV27 and TRBJ2-3, with D possibly matching TRBD1 (6 bases). There are 14 residues in the CDR3. Germline assignment: CDR1 MNHEY and CDR2 SMNVEV (reference sequence). Between the trimmed V and J ends, which lost 8 bases and 2 bases, there was a span of 14 bases. CDR3 sequence: CASAPGHHTDTQYF. In nucleotides, the CDR3 is TGTGCCAGCGCTCCGGGACACCACACAGATACGCAGTATTTT.

This clonotype was detected a few times. The chain links TRBV10-3 to TRBJ1-5; a weak D match, TRBD1 (5 bases). CDR3 length: 14 residues. The ends were cut back, 3 bases at V and 5 bases at J, with 11 bases in the middle. Germline-derived CDR1 and CDR2 are ENHRY and SYGVKD. CDR3 sequence (DNA): TGTGCCATCAGTGATAGGGGAGGGGATCAGCCCCAGCATTTT. Protein: CAISDRGGDQPQHF.

V gene TRBV11-2 combines with J gene TRBJ2-1; tentative D call: TRBD2 (5 bases). V was trimmed by 2 bases and J by 8 bases, leaving 16 bases between them. CDR1 SGHAT and CDR2 FQNNGV come from the germline V gene. CDR3 length: 15 residues. CDR3 region: CASSLSSGPADEQFF. Written as DNA, the CDR3 is TGTGCCAGCAGCTTATCCAGCGGCCCGGCCGATGAGCAGTTCTTC.

The chain employs TRBV12-3 or TRBV12-4 and TRBJ2-7, with 7 bases fitting TRBD2. This CDR3 region has 15 residues. Germline trimming cut 8 bases from V and 4 bases from J; bases unmatched to any gene: 14. CDR3 loop: CASSGGPRGLYEQYF. As DNA, the CDR3 is TGTGCCAGCTCCGGCGGTCCGCGGGGGTTATACGAGCAGTACTTC.

Remarks on this clonotype: The germline gene is not matched at one end of the junction; a read error may be the cause. The rearrangement joins TRBV4-3 to TRBJ2-3; possibly TRBD1 or TRBD2 for D (6 bases each). Germline CDR1 and CDR2: LGHNA and YSLEER. The CDR3 is 15 amino acids. CDR3 bases: TGCGCCAGCAGCCAAGGGTGGACAGCGGACTACGAGCAGTACTTT. Translation gives CASSQGWTADYEQYF.

V usage is TRBV2 and J usage is TRBJ2-5, with 8 positions matching TRBD1. Germline loops: CDR1 SNHLY, CDR2 FYNNEI. The CDR3 contains 13 residues. The trim removed 11 bases at V and 4 bases at J, leaving 9 bases unmatched. The CDR3 protein is CAAAGGEVETQYF. The CDR3, as DNA: TGTGCCGCAGCAGGGGGCGAAGTAGAGACCCAGTACTTC. Based on the CDR3 plus reference TRBV2 and TRBJ2-5, the full variable domain is EPEVTQTPSHQVTQMGQEVILRCVPISNHLYFYWYRQILGQKVEFLVSFYNNEISEKSEIFDDQFSVERPDGSNFTLKIRSTKLEDSAMYFCAAAGGEVETQYFGPGTRLLVL.

In this sample, this clonotype turned up a few times. The chain joins TRBV7-2 to TRBJ2-1, with D perhaps TRBD1 (5 bases). Trimming stripped 3 bases from V and 1 base from J, with 10 bases between. The CDR3 runs to 15 residues. Germline values: CDR1 SGHTA, CDR2 FQGNSA. The CDR3: CASSFQGRSYNEQFF. The DNA of the CDR3 is TGTGCCAGCAGCTTTCAGGGAAGGTCCTACAATGAGCAGTTCTTC.

This sequence joins TRBV7-3 and TRBJ2-7, with 10 bases matching TRBD2. J was trimmed by 3 bases and V by 4 bases; bases with no gene match: 3. Germline loops: CDR1 SGHTA, CDR2 FQGTGA. The CDR3 spans 14 residues. CDR3 bases: TGTGCCAGCAGCTCCGGGACTAGCGACTACGAGCAGTACTTC. Translated: CASSSGTSDYEQYF.

This chain joins TRBV20-1 and TRBJ1-1, with a possible D match to TRBD1 (5 bases). Per germline, CDR1 DFQATT and CDR2 SNEGSKA (reference sequence). Trimming removed 7 bases from V and 5 bases from J, with 14 bases in between. This CDR3 spans 12 amino acids. In DNA form, the CDR3 reads TGCAGTGGCAGCAGGGAGGGGACTGAAGCTTTCTTT. Amino acids: CSGSREGTEAFF.

This clonotype occurred a few times. CDR3 in amino acids: CASSPLTETQYF. DNA for the CDR3: TGTGCCAGCAGCCCGCTAACGGAGACCCAGTACTTC. The rearrangement uses TRBV7-9 and TRBJ2-5; D is uncertain. The CDR3 loop spans 12 amino acids. V lost 5 bases and J lost 5, with 9 bases in between. Germline V gene sequence: CDR1 SEHNR, CDR2 FQNEAQ (reference sequence).

This clonotype was seen a few times. This chain links TRBV20-1 with TRBJ1-1; no firm D call. Germline loops: CDR1 DFQATT, CDR2 SNEGSKA (reference sequence). This CDR3 contains 11 residues. Deletions cut 5 bases from V and 3 bases from J, with 7 bases between. CDR3 protein: CSAGRYTEAFF. The DNA for the CDR3 is TGCAGTGCTGGGCGGTACACTGAAGCTTTCTTT.

The V and J genes are TRBV10-3 and TRBJ2-3; D unresolved. V lost 4 bases and J 0 bases, leaving 2 bases between the germline ends. Germline V gene data show CDR1 as ENHRY and CDR2 as SYGVKD. The CDR3 has 12 residues. The CDR3 nucleotides read TGTGCCATCAGTGTAAGCACAGATACGCAGTATTTT. Translating gives CAISVSTDTQYF.